This TCR beta chain was found in a study of blood T cells in healthy people across ages. Primers used in a second PCR of about 6 to 11 cycles were a sample-barcoded 5' primer and a J-beta primer mix. Each single sample gave us at least 3 million CDR3-containing paired-end reads. MiXCR, run by TCRdb on the 5' RACE reads, gives a single entry per CDR3 protein. The sample has approximately 900,000 distinct CDR3 sequences, under 35% seen once; the top ten hold roughly 10%. Study-wide results and limits: While age rose, TCR beta diversity per million T cells dropped in a roughly linear way.

This clonotype has more than one count but fewer than ten. What it binds is not known. This sample was also put to use in a study of T cells of mothers and their children. As that report states: Over 8.5 million TCR beta CDR3 reads were obtained from each mother, and about 3 million from each child.

Sequenced: blood. The sequence was collected from a woman aged 40 to 55 in good health.

CDR3 in amino acids: CASSPWDRVGNTEAFF. The DNA of the CDR3 is TGTGCCAGCAGCCCTTGGGACAGGGTAGGGAACACTGAAGCTTTCTTT. The chain carries TRBV9 and TRBJ1-1; 9 bases align to TRBD1. The V gene's germline CDR1 is SGDLS and CDR2 YYNGEE. V was pared by 4 bases and J by 1 base, with 8 bases of the junction left unmatched. CDR3 length: 16 residues.